This T cell receptor (beta chain) came from a study of blood T cell repertoires in COVID-19. V lost 2 bases, J lost 6 bases, and 7 bases stayed unmatched. This CDR3 contains 16 residues. The germline gives CDR1 SNHLY, CDR2 FYNNEI. TCRdb keeps only in-frame clones here, not all; method: immunoSEQ multiplex PCR. The table lists some 47,000 clones, 90% of them singletons. The chain has TRBV2 and TRBJ2-3, with TRBD2 matching over 11 bases. This receptor was obtained from an older man with acute or convalescent COVID-19. Input material: peripheral blood. As DNA, the CDR3 is TGTGCCAGCAGTGAAAGCCTAGCGGGGGGCTTGGATACGCAGTATTTT. This codes for CASSESLAGGLDTQYF. The full variable domain, its missing parts supplied by reference TRBV2 and TRBJ2-3, is EPEVTQTPSHQVTQMGQEVILRCVPISNHLYFYWYRQILGQKVEFLVSFYNNEISEKSEIFDDQFSVERPDGSNFTLKIRSTKLEDSAMYFCASSESLAGGLDTQYFGPGTRLTVL.